The clone carrying this T cell receptor beta chain was observed a few times. Its antigen is not identified. The data were taken from a study of blood T cells in healthy people across ages. Researchers collected roughly 10 milliliters of peripheral blood from every single donor. The germline CDR1 and CDR2 sequences are SGHKS and YYEKEE (reference sequence). The CDR3 has 14 amino acids. Trimming pared 1 base from V and 8 bases from J, leaving 15 bases between. Study conclusions and caveats: CMV infection status of these donors was not known. When set beside aged donors, long-lived donors presented more naive CD4+ cells and higher diversity.

The authors ran a second PCR of about 6 to 11 cycles using a sample-barcoded 5' primer and a J-beta primer mix. There were at least 2.5 million CDR3-containing paired-end reads obtained from each sample. TCRdb reanalysed the 5' RACE reads using MiXCR and keeps one entry per CDR3 protein. The sample lists some 940,000 distinct CDR3 sequences; about 27% were seen once. These data also formed part of another study, on T cells of mothers and their children.

Sequencing was carried out using blood. The sequence was collected from a woman in her forties in good health. The chain joins TRBV5-5 to TRBJ1-2, with D possibly being TRBD1 (6 bases). CDR3 DNA: TGTGCCAGCAGCTTGAGGCGGGGGGCGGAGGGCTACACCTTC. It translates to CASSLRRGAEGYTF.